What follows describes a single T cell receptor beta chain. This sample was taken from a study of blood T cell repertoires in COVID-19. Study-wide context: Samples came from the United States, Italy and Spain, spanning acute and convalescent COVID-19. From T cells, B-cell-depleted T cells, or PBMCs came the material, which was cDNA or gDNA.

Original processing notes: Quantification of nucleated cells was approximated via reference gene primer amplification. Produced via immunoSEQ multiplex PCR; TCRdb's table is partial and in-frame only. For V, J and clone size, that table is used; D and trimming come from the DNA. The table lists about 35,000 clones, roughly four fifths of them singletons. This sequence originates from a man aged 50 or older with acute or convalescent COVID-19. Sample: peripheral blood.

Here the CDR3 DNA reads TGTGCTAGTGGTTTGGTACTGGGCCCGAACACCGGGGAGCTGTTTTTT. Its protein product is CASGLVLGPNTGELFF. The rearrangement links TRBV12-5 to TRBJ2-2, with no clear D. Germline CDR1 and CDR2: LGHNT and FRNRAP. CDR3 length: 16 residues. V was shortened by 0 bases and J by 0 bases, with 8 bases between the two germline ends.